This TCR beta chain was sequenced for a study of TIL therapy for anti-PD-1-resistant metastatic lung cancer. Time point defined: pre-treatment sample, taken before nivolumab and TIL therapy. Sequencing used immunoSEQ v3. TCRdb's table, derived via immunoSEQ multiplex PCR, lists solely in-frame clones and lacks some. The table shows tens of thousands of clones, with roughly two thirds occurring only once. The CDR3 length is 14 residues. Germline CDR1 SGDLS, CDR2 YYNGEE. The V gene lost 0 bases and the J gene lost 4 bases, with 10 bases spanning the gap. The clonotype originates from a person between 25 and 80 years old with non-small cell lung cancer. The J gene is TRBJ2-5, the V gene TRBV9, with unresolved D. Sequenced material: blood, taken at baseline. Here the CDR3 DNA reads TGTGCCAGCAGCGTAGAACCGGTTCCAGAGACCCAGTACTTC. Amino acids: CASSVEPVPETQYF.